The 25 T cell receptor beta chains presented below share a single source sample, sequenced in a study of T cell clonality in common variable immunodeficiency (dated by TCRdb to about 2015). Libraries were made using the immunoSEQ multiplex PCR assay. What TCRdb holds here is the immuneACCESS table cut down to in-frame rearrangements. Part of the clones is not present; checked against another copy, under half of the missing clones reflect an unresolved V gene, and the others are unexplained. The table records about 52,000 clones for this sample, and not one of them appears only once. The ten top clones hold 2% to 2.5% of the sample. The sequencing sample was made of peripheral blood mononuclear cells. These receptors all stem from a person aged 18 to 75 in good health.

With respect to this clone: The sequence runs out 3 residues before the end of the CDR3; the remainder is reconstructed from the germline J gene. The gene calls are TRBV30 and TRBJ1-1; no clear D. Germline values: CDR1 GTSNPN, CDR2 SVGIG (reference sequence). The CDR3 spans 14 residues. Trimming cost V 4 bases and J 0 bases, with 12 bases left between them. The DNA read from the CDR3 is TGTGCCTGGAAAACCAGAAACATGAACACTGAA. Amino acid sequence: CAWKTRNMNTE. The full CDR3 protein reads CAWKTRNMNTEAFF.

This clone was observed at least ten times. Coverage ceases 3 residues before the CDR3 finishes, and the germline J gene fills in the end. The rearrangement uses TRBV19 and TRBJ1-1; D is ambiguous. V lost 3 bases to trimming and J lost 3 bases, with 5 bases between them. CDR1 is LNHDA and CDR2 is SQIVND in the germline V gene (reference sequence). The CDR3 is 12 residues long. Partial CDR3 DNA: TGTGCCAGTAGTATTTCGGACACTGAA. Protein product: CASSISDTE. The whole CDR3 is CASSISDTEAFF.

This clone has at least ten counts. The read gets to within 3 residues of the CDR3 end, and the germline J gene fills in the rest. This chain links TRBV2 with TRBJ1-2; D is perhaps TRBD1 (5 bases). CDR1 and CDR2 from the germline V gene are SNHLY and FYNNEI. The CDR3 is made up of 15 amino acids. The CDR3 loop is CASSEFPDSSSGYTF. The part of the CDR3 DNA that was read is TGTGCCAGCAGTGAATTCCCCGACAGTTCCTCCGGC.

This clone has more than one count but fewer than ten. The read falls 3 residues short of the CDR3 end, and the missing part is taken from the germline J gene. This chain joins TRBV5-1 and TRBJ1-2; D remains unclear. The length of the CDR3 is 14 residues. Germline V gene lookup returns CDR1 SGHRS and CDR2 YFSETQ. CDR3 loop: CASRLAASTDTYTF. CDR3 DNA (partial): TGCGCCAGCAGGCTAGCGGCTAGCACAGATACC.

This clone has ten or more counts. The covered CDR3 bases are TGTGCCTGGAGTCGCACGGACACTGAA. Translated, it gives CAWSRTDTE. The full CDR3 protein is CAWSRTDTEAFF. This chain connects TRBV30 to TRBJ1-1, with no clear D. The read is 3 residues too short to cover the CDR3 end, so that end is filled in from the germline J gene. Trimming removed 2 bases from V and 3 bases from J, with 7 bases in between. The CDR3 contains 12 residues. The germline CDR1 and CDR2 sequences are GTSNPN and SVGIG (reference sequence).

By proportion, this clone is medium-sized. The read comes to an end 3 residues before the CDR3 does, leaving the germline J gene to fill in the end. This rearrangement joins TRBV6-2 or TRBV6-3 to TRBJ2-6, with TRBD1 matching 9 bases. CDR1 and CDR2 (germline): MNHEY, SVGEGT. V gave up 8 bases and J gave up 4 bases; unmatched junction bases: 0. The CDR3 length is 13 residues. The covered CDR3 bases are TGTGCCAGCGGGACAGGGGGGGCCAACGTC. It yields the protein CASGTGGANV. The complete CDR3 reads CASGTGGANVLTF.

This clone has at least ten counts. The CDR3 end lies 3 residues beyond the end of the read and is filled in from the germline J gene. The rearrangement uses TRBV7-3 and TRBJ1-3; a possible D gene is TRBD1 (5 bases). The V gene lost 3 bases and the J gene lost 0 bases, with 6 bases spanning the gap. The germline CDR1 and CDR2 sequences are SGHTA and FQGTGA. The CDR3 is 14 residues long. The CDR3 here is CASSFGGSGNTIYF. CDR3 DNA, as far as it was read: TGTGCCAGCAGCTTCGGGGGCTCTGGAAACACC.

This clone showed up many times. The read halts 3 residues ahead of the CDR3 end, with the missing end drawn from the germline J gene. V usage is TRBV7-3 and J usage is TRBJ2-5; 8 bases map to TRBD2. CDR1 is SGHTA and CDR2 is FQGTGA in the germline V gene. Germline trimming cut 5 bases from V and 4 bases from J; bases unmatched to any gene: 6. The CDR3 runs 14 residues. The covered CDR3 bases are TGTGCCAGCAGCCCATCGGGGGGGGGAGAGACC. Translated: CASSPSGGGET. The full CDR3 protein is CASSPSGGGETQYF.

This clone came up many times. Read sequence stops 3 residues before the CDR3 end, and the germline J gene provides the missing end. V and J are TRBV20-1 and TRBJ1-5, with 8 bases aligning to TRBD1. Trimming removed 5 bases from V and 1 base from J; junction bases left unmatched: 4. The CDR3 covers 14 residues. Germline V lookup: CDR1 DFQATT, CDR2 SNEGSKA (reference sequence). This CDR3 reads CSADRGGSNQPQHF. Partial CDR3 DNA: TGCAGTGCTGACAGGGGAGGGAGCAATCAGCCC.

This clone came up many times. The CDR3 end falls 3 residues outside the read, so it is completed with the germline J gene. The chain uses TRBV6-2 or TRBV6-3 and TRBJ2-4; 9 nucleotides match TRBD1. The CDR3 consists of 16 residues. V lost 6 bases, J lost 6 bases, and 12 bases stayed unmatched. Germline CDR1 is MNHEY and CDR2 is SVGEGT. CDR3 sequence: CASSRDPGTGRNIQYF. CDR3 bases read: TGTGCCAGCAGCAGAGATCCCGGGACAGGGCGAAACATT.

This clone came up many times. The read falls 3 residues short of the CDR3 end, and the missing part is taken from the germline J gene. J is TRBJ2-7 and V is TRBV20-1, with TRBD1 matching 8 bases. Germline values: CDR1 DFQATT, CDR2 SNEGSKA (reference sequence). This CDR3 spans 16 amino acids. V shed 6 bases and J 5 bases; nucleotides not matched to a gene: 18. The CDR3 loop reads CSAETPGQDFLDEQYF. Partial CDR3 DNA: TGCAGTGCAGAGACTCCGGGACAGGATTTTTTGGACGAG.

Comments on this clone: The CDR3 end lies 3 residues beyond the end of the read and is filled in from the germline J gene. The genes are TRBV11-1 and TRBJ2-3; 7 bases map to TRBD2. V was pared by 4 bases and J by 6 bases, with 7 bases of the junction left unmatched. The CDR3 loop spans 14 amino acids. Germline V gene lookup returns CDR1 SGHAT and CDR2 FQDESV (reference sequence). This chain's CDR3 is CASSSRLAGDTQYF. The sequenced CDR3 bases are TGTGCCAGCAGCTCGAGACTAGCTGGGGATACG.

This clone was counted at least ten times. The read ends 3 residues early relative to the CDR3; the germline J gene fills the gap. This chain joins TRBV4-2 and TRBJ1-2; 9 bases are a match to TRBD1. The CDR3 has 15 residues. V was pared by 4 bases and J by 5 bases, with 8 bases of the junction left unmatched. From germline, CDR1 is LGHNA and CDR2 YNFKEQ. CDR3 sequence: CASSPGQGEDYGYTF. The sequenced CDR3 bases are TGTGCCAGCAGCCCGGGACAGGGTGAAGATTATGGC.

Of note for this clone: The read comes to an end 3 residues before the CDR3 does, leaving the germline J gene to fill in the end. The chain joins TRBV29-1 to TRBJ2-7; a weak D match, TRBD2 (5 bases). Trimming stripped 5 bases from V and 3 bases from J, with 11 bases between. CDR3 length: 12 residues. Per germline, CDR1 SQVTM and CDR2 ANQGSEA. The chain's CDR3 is CSVSDGDYEQYF. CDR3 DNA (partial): TGCAGCGTTTCGGACGGGGACTACGAG.

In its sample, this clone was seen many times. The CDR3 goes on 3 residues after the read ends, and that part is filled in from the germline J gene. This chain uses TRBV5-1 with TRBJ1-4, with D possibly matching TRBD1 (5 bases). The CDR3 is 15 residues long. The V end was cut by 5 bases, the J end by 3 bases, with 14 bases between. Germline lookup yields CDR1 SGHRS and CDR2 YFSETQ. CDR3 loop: CASSPEGGANEKLFF. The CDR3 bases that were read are TGCGCCAGCAGTCCAGAAGGAGGGGCTAATGAAAAA. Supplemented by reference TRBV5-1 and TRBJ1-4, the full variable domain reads KAGVTQTPRYLIKTRGQQVTLSCSPISGHRSVSWYQQTPGQGLQFLFEYFSETQRNKGNFPGRFSGRQFSNSRSEMNVSTLELGDSALYLCASSPEGGANEKLFFGSGTQLSVL.

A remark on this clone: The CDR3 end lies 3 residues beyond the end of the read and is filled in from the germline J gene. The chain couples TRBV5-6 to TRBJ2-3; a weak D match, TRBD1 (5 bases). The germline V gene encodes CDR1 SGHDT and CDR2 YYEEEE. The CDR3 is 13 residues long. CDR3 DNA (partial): TGTGCCAGCAGCTTGACGGGTATGGGGCCG. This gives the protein CASSLTGMGP. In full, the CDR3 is CASSLTGMGPQYF.

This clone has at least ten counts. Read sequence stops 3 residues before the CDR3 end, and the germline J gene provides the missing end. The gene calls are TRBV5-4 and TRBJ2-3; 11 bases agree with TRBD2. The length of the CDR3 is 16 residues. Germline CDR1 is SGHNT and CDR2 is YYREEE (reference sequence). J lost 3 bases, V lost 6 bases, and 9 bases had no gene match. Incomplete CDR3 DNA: TGTGCCAGCAACCCTTTAGCGGGGGGGCCTACAGATACG. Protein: CASNPLAGGPTDT. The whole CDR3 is CASNPLAGGPTDTQYF.

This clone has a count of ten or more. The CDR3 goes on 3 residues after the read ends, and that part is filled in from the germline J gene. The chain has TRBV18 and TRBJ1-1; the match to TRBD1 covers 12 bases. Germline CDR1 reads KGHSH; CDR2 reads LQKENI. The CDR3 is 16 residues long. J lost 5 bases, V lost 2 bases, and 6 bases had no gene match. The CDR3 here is CASSPGGQGAGTEAFF. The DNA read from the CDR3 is TGTGCCAGCTCACCAGGGGGACAGGGGGCTGGAACTGAA.

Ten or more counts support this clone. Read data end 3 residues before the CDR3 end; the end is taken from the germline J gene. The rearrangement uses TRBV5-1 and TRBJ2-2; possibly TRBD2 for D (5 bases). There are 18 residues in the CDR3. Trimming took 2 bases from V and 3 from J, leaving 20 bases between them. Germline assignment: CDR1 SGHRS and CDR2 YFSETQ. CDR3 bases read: TGCGCCAGCAGCTTTCCCCTCGGAGGCAGCGACGACACCGGGGAG. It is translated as CASSFPLGGSDDTGE. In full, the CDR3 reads CASSFPLGGSDDTGELFF.

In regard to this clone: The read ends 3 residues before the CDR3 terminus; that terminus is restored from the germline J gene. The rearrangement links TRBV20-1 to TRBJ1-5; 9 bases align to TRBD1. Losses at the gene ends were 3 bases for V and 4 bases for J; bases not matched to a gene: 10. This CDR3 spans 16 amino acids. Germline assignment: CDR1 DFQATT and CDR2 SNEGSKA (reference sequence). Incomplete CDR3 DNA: TGCAGTGCTAGCCTGACCCACAGGGGGCTGAATCAGCCC. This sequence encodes CSASLTHRGLNQP. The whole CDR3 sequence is CSASLTHRGLNQPQHF.

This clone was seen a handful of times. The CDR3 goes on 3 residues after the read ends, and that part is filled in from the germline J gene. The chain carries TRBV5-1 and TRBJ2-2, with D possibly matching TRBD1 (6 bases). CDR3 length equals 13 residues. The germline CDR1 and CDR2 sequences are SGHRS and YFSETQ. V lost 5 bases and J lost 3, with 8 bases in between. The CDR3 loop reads CASRRQDTGELFF. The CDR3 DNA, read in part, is TGCGCCAGCAGGAGACAGGACACCGGGGAG.

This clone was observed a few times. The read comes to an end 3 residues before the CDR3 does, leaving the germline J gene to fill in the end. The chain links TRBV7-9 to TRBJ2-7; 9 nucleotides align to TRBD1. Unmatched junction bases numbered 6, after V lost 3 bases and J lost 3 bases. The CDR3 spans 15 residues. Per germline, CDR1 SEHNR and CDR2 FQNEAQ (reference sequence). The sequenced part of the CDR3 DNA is TGTGCCAGCAGCTTGGGGACAGGGACAGACTACGAG. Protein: CASSLGTGTDYE. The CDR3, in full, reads CASSLGTGTDYEQYF.

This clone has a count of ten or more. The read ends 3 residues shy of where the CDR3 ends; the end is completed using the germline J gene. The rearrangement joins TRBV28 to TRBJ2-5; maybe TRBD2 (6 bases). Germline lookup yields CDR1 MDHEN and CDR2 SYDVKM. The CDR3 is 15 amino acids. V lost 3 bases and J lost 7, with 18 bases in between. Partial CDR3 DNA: TGTGCCAGCAGTTTTGGCATTGGGGGGAGTGGGACC. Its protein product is CASSFGIGGSGT. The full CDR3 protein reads CASSFGIGGSGTQYF.

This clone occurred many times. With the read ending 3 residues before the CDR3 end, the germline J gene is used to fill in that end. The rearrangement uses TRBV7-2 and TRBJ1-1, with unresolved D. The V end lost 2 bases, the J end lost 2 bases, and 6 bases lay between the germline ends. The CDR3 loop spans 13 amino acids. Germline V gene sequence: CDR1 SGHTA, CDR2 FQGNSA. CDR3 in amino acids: CASSLQANTEAFF. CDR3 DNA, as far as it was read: TGTGCCAGCAGCTTACAAGCAAACACTGAA.

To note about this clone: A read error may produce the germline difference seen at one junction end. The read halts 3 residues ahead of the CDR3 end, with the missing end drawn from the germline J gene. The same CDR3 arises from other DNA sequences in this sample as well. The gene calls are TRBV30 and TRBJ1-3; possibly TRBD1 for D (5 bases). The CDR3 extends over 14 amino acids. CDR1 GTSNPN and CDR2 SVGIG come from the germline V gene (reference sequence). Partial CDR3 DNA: TGTGCCTGGACCCTGAGGGGTTTAGGGAACACA. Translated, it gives CAWTLRGLGNT. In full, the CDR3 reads CAWTLRGLGNTIYF. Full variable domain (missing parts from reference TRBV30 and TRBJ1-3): SQTIHQWPATLVQPVGSPLSLECTVEGTSNPNLYWYRQAAGRGLQLLFYSVGIGQISSEVPQNLSASRPQDRQFILSSKKLLLSDSGFYLCAWTLRGLGNTIYFGEGSWLTVV.